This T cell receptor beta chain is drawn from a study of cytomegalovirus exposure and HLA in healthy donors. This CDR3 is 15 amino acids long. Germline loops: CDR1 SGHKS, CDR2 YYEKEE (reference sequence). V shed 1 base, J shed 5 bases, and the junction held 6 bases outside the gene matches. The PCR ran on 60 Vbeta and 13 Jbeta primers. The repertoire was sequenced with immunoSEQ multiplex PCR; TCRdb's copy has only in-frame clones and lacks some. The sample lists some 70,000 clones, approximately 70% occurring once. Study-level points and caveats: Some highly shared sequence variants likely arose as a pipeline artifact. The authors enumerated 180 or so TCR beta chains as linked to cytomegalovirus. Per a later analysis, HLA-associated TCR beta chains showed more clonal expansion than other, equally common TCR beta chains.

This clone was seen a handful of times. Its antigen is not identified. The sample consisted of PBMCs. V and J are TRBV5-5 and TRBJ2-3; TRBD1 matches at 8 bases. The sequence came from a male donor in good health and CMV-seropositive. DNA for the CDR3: TGTGCCAGCAGCTTGCAGGGGGCCCGAAGAGATACGCAGTATTTT. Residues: CASSLQGARRDTQYF.